The clone carrying this T cell receptor (beta chain) appeared once. Its target is unknown. The sample originates from a study of OX40 agonist ivuxolimab in advanced cancers. Notes on the study in general: Several nonresponders also turned out to have low normalized T-cell clonal expansion.

Germline V gives CDR1 SGHVS, CDR2 FQNEAQ. The CDR3 contains 18 residues. After removal of 3 bases from V and 4 bases from J, the junction contained 15 bases not matched to a gene. The assay was immunoSEQ multiplex PCR, and TCRdb's table has in-frame clones only and misses some. Of 70,000 to 95,000 clones in the sample, under 95% were seen once. Specimen: CD4+ or CD8+ T cells sorted from blood, collected in a trial of the OX40 agonist ivuxolimab. The clonotype comes from an adult with an advanced solid tumor such as melanoma, head and neck, liver or kidney cancer. The V gene is TRBV7-8, the J gene TRBJ2-1, with TRBD2 identical over 7 bases. Written as DNA, the CDR3 is TGTGCCAGCAGCTTCTTCAGGGAGGGGATATCAGGGTACAATGAGCAGTTCTTC. It specifies CASSFFREGISGYNEQFF.